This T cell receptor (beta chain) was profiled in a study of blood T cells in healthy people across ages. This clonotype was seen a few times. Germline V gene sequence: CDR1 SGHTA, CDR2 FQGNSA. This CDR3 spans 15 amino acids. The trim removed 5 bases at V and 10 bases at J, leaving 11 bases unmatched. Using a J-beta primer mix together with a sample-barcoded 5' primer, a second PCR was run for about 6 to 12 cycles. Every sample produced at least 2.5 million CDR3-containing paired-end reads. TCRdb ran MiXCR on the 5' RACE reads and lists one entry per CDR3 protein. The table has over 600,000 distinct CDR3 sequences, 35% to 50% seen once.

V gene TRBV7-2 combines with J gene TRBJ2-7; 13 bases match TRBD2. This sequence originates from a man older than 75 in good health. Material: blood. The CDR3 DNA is TGTGCCAGCAGCCCACAGGGACTAGCGGGACCAACCCAGTACTTC. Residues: CASSPQGLAGPTQYF.